The sequence of this TCR beta chain was determined in a study of T cell responses to AZD1222 COVID-19 vaccine. Notes on the study in general: An increase in Spike-specific TCR breadth and depth was observed after two AZD1222 doses. Targeting of unmutated variant regions was reportedly seen in nearly half of spike-specific TCRs.

Profiled with immunoSEQ multiplex PCR; TCRdb holds only in-frame clones, not every one. Of around 100,000 clones listed, more than 65% are singletons. Notes on this clone: Its antigen remains unknown.

CDR3 length: 14 residues. Germline V lookup: CDR1 LNHDA, CDR2 SQIVND (reference sequence). V shed 8 bases, J shed 4 bases, and the junction held 6 bases outside the gene matches. The sequencing used peripheral blood, collected on day 0 of AZD1222 vaccination. The chain is built from TRBV19 and TRBJ2-2; TRBD1 aligns across 8 bases. The source is an adult in good health. The CDR3 region is CASSRTGSTGELFF. The DNA of the CDR3 is TGTGCCAGTTCCCGGACAGGGAGCACCGGGGAGCTGTTTTTT.